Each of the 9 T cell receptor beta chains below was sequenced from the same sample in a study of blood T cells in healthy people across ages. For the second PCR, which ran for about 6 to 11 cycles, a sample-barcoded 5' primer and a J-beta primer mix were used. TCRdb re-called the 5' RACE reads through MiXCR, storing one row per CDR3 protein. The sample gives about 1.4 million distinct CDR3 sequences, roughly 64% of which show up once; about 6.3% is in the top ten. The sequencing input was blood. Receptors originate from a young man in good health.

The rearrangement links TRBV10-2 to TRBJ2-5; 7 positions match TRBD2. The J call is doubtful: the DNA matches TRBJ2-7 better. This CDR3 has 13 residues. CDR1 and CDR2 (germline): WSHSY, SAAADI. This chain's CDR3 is CASLGGPYGEQYF. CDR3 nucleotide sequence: TGCGCCAGCCTGGGAGGGCCATATGGCGAGCAGTACTTC.

CDR3 sequence (DNA): TGTGCCAGCAGTGCCGGGGACTCCTACGGCTACACCTTC. The encoded protein is CASSAGDSYGYTF. The rearrangement uses TRBV2 and TRBJ1-2; D may be TRBD1 (5 bases). Trimming took 4 bases from V and 8 from J, leaving 14 bases between them. Germline V gene sequence: CDR1 SNHLY, CDR2 FYNNEI. The CDR3 extends over 13 amino acids.

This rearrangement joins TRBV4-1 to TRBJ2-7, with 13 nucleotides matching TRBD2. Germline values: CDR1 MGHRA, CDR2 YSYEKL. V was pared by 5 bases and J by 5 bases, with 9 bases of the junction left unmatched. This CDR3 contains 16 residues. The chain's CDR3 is CASSGLAGEYSHEQYF. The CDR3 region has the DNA TGCGCCAGCAGCGGACTAGCGGGAGAGTATAGCCACGAGCAGTACTTC.

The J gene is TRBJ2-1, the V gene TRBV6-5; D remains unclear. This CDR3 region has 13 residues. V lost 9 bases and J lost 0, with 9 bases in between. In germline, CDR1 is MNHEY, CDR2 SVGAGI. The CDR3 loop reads CASGRVSYNEQFF. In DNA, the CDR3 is TGTGCCAGTGGACGAGTCTCCTACAATGAGCAGTTCTTC.

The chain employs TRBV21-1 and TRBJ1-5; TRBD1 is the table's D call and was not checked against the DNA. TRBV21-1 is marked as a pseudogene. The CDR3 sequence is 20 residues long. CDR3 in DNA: TGTGCCAGCAGCAAAGGAGGGGTCAGGGGGCCGGTTTTGGGCAATCAGCCCCAGCATTTT. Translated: CASSKGGVRGPVLGNQPQHF.

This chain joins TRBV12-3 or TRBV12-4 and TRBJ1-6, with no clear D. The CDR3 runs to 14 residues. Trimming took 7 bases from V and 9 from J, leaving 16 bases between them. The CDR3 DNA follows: TGTGCCAGCACCCCGGGCCGGGTCGGTTCACCCCTCCACTTT. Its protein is CASTPGRVGSPLHF.

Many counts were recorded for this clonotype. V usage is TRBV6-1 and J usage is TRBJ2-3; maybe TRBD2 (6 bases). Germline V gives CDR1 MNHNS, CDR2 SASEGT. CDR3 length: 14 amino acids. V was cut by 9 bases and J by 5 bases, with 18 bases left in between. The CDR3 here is CASTRAPRGDTQYF. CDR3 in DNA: TGTGCCAGTACGAGGGCACCGCGGGGAGATACGCAGTATTTT.

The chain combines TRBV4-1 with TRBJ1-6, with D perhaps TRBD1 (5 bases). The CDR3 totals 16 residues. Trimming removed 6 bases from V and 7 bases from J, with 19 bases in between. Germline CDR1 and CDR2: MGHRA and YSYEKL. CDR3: CASRPQGGPLNSPLHF. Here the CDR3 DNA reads TGCGCCAGCAGGCCGCAGGGTGGGCCTTTAAATTCACCCCTCCACTTT.

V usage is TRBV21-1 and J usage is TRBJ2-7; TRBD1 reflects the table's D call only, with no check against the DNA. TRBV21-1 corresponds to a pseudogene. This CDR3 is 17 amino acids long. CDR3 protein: CASSSAGQGVCAYEQYF. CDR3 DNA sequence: TGTGCCAGCAGCTCAGCTGGACAGGGTGTGTGTGCCTACGAGCAGTACTTC.